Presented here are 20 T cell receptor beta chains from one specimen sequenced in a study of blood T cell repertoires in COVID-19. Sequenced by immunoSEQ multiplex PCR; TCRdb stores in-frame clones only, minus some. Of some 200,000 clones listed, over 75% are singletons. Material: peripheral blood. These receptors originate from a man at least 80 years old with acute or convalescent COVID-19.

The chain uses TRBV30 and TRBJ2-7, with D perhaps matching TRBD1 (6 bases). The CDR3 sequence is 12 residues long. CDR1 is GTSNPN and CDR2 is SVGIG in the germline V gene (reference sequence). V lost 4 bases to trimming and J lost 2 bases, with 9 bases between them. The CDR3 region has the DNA TGTGCCTGGAACAGGGATCCCTACGAGCAGTACTTC. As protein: CAWNRDPYEQYF. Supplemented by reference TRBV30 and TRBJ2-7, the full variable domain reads SQTIHQWPATLVQPVGSPLSLECTVEGTSNPNLYWYRQAAGRGLQLLFYSVGIGQISSEVPQNLSASRPQDRQFILSSKKLLLSDSGFYLCAWNRDPYEQYFGPGTRLTVT.

CDR3 nucleotide sequence: TGTGCCAGCAGCTTGGCCGCGGCAACCGGCGAGGAGCAGTTCTTC. Its translation is CASSLAAATGEEQFF. J is TRBJ2-1 and V is TRBV5-5; D unresolved. The CDR3 has 15 amino acids. The germline CDR1 and CDR2 sequences are SGHKS and YYEKEE (reference sequence). V was shortened by 0 bases and J by 10 bases, with 17 bases between the two germline ends.

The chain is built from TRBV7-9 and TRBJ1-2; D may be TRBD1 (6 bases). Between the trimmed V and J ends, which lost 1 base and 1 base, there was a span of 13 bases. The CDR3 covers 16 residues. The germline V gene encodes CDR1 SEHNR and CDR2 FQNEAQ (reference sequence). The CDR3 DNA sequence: TGTGCCAGCAGCTTAGTCCTGCAGGGGCATAACTATGGCTACACCTTC. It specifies CASSLVLQGHNYGYTF.

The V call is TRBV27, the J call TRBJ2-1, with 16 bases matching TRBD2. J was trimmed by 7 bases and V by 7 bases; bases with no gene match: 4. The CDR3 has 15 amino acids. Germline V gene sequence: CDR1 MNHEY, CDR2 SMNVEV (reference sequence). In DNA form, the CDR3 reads TGTGCCAGCACGGGACTAGCGGGGGGGGAGAATGAGCAGTTCTTC. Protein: CASTGLAGGENEQFF.

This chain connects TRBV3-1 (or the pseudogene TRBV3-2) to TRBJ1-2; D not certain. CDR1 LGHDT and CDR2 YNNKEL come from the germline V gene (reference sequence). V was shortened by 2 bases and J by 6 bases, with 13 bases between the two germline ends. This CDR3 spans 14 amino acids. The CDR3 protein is CASSQRPPEDGYTF. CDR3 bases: TGTGCCAGCAGCCAACGACCACCAGAGGATGGCTACACCTTC.

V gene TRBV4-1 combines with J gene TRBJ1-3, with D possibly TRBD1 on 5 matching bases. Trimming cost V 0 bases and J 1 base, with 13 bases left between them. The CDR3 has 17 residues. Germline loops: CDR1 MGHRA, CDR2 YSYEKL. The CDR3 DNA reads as TGCGCCAGCAGCCAAGAAGTGACAGTAGGTTCTGGAAACACCATATATTTT. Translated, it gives CASSQEVTVGSGNTIYF.

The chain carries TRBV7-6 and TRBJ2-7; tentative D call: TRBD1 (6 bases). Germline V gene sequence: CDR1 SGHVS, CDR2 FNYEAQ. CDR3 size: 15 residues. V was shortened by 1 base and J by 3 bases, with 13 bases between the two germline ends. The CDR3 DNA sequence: TGTGCCAGCAGCTTAGGGCCAGGGGATCACTACGAGCAGTACGTC. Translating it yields CASSLGPGDHYEQYV.

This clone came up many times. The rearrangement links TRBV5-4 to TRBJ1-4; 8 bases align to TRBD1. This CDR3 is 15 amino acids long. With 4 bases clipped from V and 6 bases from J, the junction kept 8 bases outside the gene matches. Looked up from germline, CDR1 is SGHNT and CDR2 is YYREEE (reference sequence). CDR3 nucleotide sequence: TGTGCCAGCAGCGCGAACAGGGGGATTGATGAAAAACTGTTTTTT. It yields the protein CASSANRGIDEKLFF.

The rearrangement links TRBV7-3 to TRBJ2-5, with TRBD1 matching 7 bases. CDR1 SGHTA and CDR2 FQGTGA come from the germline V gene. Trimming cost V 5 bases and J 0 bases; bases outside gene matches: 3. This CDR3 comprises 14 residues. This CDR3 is CASSADRDQETQYF. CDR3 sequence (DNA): TGTGCCAGCAGCGCCGACAGGGACCAAGAGACCCAGTACTTC.

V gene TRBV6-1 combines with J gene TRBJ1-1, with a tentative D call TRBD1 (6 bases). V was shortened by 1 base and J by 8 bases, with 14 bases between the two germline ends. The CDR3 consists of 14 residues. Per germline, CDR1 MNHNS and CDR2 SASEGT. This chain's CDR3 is CASSEGTGSWEAFF. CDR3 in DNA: TGTGCCAGCAGTGAAGGAACAGGGTCTTGGGAAGCTTTCTTT.

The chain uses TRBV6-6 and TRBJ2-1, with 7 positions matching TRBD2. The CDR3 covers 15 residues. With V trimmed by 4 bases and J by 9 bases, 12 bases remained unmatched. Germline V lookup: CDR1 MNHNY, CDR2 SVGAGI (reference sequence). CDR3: CASSFGVGGPVEQFF. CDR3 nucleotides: TGTGCCAGCAGTTTCGGGGTGGGAGGGCCTGTTGAGCAGTTCTTC.

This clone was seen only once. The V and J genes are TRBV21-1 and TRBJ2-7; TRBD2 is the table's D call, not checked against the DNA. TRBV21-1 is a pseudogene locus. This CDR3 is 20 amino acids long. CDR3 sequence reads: CASSKARTSGRAFLQYEQYF. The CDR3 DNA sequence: TGTGCCAGCAGCAAAGCCCGGACTAGCGGGAGGGCTTTCCTTCAATACGAGCAGTACTTC.

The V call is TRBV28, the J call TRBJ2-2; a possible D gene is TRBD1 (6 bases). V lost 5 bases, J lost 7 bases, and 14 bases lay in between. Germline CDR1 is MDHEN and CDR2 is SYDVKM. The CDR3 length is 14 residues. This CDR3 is CASSLRDIGGELFF. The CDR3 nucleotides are TGTGCCAGCAGTCTACGGGACATTGGCGGGGAGCTGTTTTTT. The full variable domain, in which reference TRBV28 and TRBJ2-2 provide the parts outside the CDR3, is DVKVTQSSRYLVKRTGEKVFLECVQDMDHENMFWYRQDPGLGLRLIYFSYDVKMKEKGDIPEGYSVSREKKERFSLILESASTNQTSMYLCASSLRDIGGELFFGEGSRLTVL.

CDR3 sequence reads: CASRTSGSTDTQYF. In DNA, the CDR3 is TGTGCCAGTCGGACTAGCGGAAGCACAGATACGCAGTATTTT. This sequence joins TRBV6-5 and TRBJ2-3; TRBD2 aligns across 10 bases. CDR1 MNHEY and CDR2 SVGAGI come from the germline V gene. The trim removed 9 bases at V and 0 bases at J, leaving 3 bases unmatched. There are 14 residues in the CDR3.

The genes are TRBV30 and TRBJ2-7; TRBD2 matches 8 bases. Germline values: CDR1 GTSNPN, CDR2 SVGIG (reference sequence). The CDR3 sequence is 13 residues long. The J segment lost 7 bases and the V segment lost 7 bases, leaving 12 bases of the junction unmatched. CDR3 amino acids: CAFILAGSREQYF. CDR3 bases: TGTGCCTTCATCCTAGCGGGTTCCCGGGAGCAGTACTTC. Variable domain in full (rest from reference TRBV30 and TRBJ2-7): SQTIHQWPATLVQPVGSPLSLECTVEGTSNPNLYWYRQAAGRGLQLLFYSVGIGQISSEVPQNLSASRPQDRQFILSSKKLLLSDSGFYLCAFILAGSREQYFGPGTRLTVT.

The CDR3 protein is CASSLHQSGRGTGELFF. CDR3 coding DNA: TGTGCCAGCAGCTTACACCAAAGCGGGAGGGGAACCGGGGAGCTGTTTTTT. This chain joins TRBV7-9 and TRBJ2-2, with 10 bases lining up with TRBD2. V shed 2 bases and J 5 bases; nucleotides not matched to a gene: 8. Germline V CDR1 and CDR2: SEHNR, FQNEAQ (reference sequence). CDR3 length: 17 residues.

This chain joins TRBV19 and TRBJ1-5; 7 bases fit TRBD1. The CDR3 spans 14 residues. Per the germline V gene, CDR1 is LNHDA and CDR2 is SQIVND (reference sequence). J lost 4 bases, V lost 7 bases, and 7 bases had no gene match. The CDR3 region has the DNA TGTGCCAGTACACATTCAGGGGGAAATCAGCCCCAGCATTTT. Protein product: CASTHSGGNQPQHF.

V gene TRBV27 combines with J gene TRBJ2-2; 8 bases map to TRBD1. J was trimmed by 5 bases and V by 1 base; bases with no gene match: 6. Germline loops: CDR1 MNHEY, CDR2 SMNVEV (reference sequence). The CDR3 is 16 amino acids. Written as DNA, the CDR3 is TGTGCCAGCAGTTTATTCGGGGACAGGCCTACCGGGGAGCTGTTTTTT. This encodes CASSLFGDRPTGELFF.

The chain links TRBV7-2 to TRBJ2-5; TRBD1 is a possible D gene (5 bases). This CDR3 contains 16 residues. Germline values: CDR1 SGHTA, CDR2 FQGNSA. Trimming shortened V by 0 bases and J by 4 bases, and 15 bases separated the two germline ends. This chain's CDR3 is CASSLAAPGSGETQYF. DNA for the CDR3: TGTGCCAGCAGCTTAGCGGCGCCAGGGTCCGGAGAGACCCAGTACTTC.

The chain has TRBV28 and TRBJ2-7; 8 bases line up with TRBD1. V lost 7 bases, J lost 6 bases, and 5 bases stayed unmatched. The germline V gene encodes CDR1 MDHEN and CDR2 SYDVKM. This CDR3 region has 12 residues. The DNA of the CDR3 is TGTGCCAGCAACAGGGGGGCAGCCGAGCAGTACTTC. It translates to CASNRGAAEQYF.